This T cell receptor beta chain was recovered during a study of cytomegalovirus exposure and HLA in healthy donors. Concerning this clone: Its specificity is not known.

Generated by immunoSEQ multiplex PCR, the TCRdb table keeps only in-frame clones and is missing some. The sample includes 180,000 or so clones, more than 75% seen only once; the top ten take approximately 7.7%. After removal of 7 bases from V and 4 bases from J, the junction contained 10 bases not matched to a gene. Germline CDR1 is MGHDK and CDR2 is SYGVNS. The CDR3 spans 15 residues. Whole-study findings and limits: According to the study, 150 to 200 TCR beta chains were cytomegalovirus-associated.

The receptor was derived from a man aged 30 to 39 in good health and CMV-seropositive. The sequencing input was PBMCs. The chain joins TRBV25-1 to TRBJ2-1, with 7 bases identical to TRBD2. The CDR3 nucleotides are TGTGCCAGCATTTTCAGCGGGGACCTATACAATGAGCAGTTCTTC. This codes for CASIFSGDLYNEQFF.